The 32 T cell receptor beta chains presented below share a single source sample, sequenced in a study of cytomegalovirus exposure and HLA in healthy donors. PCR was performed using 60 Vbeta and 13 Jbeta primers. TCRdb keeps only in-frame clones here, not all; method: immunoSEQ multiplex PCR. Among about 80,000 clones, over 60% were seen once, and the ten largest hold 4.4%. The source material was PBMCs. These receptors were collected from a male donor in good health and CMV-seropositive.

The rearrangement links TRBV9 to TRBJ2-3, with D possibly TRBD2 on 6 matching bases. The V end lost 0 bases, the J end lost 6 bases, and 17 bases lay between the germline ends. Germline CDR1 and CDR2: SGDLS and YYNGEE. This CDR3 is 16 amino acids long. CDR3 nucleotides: TGTGCCAGCAGCGTAGAGAGGGGAGGCATCTCGGATACGCAGTATTTT. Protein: CASSVERGGISDTQYF.

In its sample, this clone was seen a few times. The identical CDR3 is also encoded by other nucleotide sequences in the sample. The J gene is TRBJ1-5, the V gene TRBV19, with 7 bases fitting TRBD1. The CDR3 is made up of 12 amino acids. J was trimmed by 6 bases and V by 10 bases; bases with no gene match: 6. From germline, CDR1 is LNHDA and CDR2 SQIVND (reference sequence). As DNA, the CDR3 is TGTGCCACGAGACAGGGAGGTCAGCCCCAGCATTTT. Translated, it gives CATRQGGQPQHF. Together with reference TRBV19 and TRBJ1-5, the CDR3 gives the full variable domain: DGGITQSPKYLFRKEGQNVTLSCEQNLNHDAMYWYRQDPGQGLRLIYYSQIVNDFQKGDIAEGYSVSREKKESFPLTVTSAQKNPTAFYLCATRQGGQPQHFGDGTRLSIL.

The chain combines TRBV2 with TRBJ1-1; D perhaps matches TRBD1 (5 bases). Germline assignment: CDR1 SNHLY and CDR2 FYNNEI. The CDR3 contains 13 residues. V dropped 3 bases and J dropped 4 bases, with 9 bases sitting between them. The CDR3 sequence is CASSEEGFTEAFF. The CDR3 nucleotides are TGTGCCAGCAGTGAGGAGGGGTTCACTGAAGCTTTCTTT.

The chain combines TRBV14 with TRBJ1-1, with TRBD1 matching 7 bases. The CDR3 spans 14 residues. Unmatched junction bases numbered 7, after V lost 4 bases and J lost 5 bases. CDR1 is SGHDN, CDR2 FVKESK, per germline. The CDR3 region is CASSLKQGMTEAFF. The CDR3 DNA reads TGTGCCAGCAGCCTAAAACAGGGGATGACTGAAGCTTTCTTT.

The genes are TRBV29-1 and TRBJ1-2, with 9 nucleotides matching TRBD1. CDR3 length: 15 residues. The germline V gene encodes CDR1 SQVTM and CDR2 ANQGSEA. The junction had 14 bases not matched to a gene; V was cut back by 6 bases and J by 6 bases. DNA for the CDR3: TGCAGCGTCGTCCTACAGGGGGCGTTTGTCAATGGCTACACCTTC. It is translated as CSVVLQGAFVNGYTF.

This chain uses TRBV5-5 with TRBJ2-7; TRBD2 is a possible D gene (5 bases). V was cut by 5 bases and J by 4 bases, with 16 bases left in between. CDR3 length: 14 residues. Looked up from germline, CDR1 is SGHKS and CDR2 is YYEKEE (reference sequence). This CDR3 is CASSFAEGDYEQYF. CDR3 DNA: TGTGCCAGCAGTTTTGCCGAGGGAGATTACGAGCAGTACTTC.

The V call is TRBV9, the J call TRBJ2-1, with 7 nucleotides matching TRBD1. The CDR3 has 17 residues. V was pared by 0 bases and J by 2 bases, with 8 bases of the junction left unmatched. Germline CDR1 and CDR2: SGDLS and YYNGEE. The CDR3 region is CASSVGDREGPYNEQFF. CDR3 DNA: TGTGCCAGCAGCGTAGGTGACAGGGAAGGCCCCTACAATGAGCAGTTCTTC. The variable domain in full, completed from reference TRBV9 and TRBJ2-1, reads DSGVTQTPKHLITATGQRVTLRCSPRSGDLSVYWYQQSLDQGLQFLIQYYNGEERAKGNILERFSAQQFPDLHSELNLSSLELGDSALYFCASSVGDREGPYNEQFFGPGTRLTVL.

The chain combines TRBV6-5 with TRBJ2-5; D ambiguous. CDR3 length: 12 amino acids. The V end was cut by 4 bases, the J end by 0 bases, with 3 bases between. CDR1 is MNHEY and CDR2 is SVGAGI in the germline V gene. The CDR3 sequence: CASSSNQETQYF. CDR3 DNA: TGTGCCAGCAGTTCCAACCAAGAGACCCAGTACTTC.

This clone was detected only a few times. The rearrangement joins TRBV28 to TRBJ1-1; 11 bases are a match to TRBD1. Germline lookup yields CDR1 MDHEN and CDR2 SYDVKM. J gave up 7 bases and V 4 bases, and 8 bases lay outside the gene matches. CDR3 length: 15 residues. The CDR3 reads CASSYSSGTGGEAFF. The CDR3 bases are TGTGCCAGCAGTTACTCATCCGGGACAGGGGGTGAAGCTTTCTTT.

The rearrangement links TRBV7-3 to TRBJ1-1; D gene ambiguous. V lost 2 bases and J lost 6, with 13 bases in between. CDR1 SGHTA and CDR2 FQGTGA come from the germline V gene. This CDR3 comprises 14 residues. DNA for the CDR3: TGTGCCAGCAGCTTAGGGGTTTACGGGGCTGAAGCTTTCTTT. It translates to CASSLGVYGAEAFF. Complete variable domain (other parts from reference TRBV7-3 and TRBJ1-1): GAGVSQTPSNKVTEKGKYVELRCDPISGHTALYWYRQSLGQGPEFLIYFQGTGAADDSGLPNDRFFAVRPEGSVSTLKIQRTERGDSAVYLCASSLGVYGAEAFFGQGTRLTVV.

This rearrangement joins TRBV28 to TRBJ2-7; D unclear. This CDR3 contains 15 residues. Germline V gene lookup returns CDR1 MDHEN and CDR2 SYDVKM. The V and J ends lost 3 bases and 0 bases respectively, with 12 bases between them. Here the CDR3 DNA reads TGTGCCAGCAGTTTTCGAGGCGTTTCCTCCTACGAGCAGTACTTC. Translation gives CASSFRGVSSYEQYF.

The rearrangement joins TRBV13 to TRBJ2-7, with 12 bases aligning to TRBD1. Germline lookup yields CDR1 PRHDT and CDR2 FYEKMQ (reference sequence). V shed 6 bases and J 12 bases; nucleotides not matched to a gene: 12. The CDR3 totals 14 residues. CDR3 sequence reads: CASSPPGQGAQRYF. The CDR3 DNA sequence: TGTGCCAGCAGTCCCCCGGGACAGGGGGCCCAGCGGTACTTC.

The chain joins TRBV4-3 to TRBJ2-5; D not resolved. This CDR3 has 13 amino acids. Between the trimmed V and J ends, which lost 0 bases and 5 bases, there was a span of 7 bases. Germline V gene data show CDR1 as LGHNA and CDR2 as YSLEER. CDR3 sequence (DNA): TGCGCCAGCAGCCAAGATGAGTGGGAGACCCAGTACTTC. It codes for CASSQDEWETQYF.

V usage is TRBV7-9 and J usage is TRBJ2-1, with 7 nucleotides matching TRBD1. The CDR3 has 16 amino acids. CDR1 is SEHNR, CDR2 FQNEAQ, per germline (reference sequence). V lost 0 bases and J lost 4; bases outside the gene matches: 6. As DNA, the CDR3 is TGTGCCAGCAGCTTAGCTGGAAGGACAGGTTACAATGAGCAGTTCTTC. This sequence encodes CASSLAGRTGYNEQFF.

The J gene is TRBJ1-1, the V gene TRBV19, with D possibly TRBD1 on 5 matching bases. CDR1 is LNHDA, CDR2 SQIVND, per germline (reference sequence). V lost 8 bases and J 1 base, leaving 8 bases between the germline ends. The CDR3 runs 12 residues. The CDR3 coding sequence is TGTGCCAGTCGCGGGGGGAACACTGAAGCTTTCTTT. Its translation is CASRGGNTEAFF. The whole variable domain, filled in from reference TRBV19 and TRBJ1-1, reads DGGITQSPKYLFRKEGQNVTLSCEQNLNHDAMYWYRQDPGQGLRLIYYSQIVNDFQKGDIAEGYSVSREKKESFPLTVTSAQKNPTAFYLCASRGGNTEAFFGQGTRLTVV.

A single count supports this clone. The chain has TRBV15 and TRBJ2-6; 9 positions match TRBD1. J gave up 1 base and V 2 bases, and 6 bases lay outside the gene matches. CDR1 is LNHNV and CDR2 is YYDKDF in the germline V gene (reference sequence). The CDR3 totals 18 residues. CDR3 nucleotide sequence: TGTGCCACCAGCAGATCCGGGACAGGGTCTTCTGGGGCCAACGTCCTGACTTTC. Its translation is CATSRSGTGSSGANVLTF.

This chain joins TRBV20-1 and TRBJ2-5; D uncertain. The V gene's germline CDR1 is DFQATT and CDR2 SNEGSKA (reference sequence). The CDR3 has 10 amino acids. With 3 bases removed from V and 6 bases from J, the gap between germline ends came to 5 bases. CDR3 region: CSASKKTQYF. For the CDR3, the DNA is TGCAGTGCTAGTAAAAAGACCCAGTACTTC.

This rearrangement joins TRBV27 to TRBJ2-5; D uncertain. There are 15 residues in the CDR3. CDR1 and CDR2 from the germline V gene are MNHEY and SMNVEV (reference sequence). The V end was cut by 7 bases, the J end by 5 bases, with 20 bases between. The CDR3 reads CASNPLSASRETQYF. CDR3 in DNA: TGTGCCAGCAACCCCCTCTCTGCATCTCGGGAGACCCAGTACTTC.

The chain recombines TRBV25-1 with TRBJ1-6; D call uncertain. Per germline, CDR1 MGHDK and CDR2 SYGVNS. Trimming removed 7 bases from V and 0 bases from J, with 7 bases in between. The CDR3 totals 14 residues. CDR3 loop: CASKGSSYNSPLHF. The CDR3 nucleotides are TGTGCCAGCAAAGGGAGCTCCTATAATTCACCCCTCCACTTT.

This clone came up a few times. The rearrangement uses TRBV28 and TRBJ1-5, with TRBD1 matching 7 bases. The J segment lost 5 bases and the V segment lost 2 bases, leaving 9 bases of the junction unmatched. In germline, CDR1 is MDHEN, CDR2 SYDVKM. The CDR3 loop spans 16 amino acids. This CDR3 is CASSLLDRDPDQPQHF. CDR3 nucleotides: TGTGCCAGCAGTTTACTTGACAGGGACCCGGATCAGCCCCAGCATTTT.

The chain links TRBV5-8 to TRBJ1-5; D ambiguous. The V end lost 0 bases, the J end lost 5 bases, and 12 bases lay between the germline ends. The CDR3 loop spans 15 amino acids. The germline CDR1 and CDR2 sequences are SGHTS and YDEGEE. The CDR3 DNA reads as TGTGCCAGCAGCTTGGCAGGCAGTACTCATCAGCCCCAGCATTTT. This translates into CASSLAGSTHQPQHF. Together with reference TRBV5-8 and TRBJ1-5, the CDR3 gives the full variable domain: EAGVTQSPTHLIKTRGQQATLRCSPISGHTSVYWYQQALGLGLQFLLWYDEGEERNRGNFPPRFSGRQFPNYSSELNVNALELEDSALYLCASSLAGSTHQPQHFGDGTRLSIL.

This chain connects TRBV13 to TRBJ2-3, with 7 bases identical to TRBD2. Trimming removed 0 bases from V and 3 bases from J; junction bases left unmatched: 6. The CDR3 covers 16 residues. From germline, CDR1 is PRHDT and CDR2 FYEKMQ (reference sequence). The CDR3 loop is CASSLGLSGITDTQYF. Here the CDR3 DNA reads TGTGCCAGCAGCTTAGGGTTGAGCGGGATAACAGATACGCAGTATTTT.

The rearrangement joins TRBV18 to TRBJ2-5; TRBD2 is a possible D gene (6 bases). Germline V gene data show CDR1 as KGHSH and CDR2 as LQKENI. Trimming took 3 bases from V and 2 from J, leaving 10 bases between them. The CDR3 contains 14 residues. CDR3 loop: CASSPIRGQETQYF. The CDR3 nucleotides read TGTGCCAGCTCACCTATCCGGGGGCAAGAGACCCAGTACTTC.

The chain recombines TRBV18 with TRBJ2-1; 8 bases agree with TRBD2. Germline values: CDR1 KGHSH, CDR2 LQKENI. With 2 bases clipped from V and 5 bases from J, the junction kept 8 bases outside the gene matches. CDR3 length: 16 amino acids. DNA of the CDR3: TGTGCCAGCTCACCAGAAATAAGACTAGCGAACAATGAGCAGTTCTTC. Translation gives CASSPEIRLANNEQFF.

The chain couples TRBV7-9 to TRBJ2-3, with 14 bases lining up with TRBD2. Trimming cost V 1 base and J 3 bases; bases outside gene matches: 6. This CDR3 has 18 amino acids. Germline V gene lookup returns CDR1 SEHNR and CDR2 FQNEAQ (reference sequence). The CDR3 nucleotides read TGTGCCAGCAGCTTAGGACTAGCGGGAGGGCTTATGACAGATACGCAGTATTTT. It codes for CASSLGLAGGLMTDTQYF.

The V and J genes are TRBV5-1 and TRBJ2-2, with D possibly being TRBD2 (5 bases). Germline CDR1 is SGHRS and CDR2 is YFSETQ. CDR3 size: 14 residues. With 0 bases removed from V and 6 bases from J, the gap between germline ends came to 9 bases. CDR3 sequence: CASSLGGSPGELFF. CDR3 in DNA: TGCGCCAGCAGCTTGGGAGGGAGTCCCGGGGAGCTGTTTTTT.

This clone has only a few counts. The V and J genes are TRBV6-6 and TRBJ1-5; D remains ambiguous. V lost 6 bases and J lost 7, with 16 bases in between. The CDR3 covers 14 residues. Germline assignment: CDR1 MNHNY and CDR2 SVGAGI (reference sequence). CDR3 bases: TGTGCCAGCAGGCCTCTTAGGACTGGGCAGCCCCAGCATTTT. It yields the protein CASRPLRTGQPQHF.

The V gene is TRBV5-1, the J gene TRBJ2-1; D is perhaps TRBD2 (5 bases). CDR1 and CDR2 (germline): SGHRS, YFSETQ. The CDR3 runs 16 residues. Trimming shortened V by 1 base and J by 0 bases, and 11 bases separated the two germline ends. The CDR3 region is CASSLTPGSSYNEQFF. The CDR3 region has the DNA TGCGCCAGCAGCTTGACGCCGGGGAGCTCCTACAATGAGCAGTTCTTC.

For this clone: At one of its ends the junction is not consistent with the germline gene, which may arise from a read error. Here the CDR3 reads CSSSSGTGPLQETQYF. The CDR3 DNA is TGTTCCAGCAGCTCGGGGACAGGGCCTCTTCAAGAGACCCAGTACTTC. The V call is TRBV7-9, the J call TRBJ2-5; 9 bases are shared with TRBD1. CDR3 length: 16 amino acids. The germline gives CDR1 SEHNR, CDR2 FQNEAQ (reference sequence).

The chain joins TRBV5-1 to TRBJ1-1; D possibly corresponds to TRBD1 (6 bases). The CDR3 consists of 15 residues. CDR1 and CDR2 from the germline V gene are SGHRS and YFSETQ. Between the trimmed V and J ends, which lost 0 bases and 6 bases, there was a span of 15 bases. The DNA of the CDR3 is TGCGCCAGCAGCTTGGCTCTACAGGGAACCCCTGAAGCTTTCTTT. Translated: CASSLALQGTPEAFF.

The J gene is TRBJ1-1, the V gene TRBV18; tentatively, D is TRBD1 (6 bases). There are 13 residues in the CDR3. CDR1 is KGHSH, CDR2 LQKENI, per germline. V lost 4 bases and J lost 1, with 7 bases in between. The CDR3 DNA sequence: TGTGCCAGCTCACTGGACAGGAACACTGAAGCTTTCTTT. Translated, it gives CASSLDRNTEAFF.

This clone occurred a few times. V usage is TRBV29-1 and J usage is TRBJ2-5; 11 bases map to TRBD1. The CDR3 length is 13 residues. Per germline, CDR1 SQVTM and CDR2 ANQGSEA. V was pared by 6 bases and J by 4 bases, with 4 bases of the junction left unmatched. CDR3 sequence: CSVGQGALETQYF. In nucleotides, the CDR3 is TGCAGCGTCGGACAGGGGGCCTTAGAGACCCAGTACTTC.